Presented here are 27 T cell receptor beta chains from one specimen sequenced in a study of blood T cell repertoires in COVID-19. Only in-frame clones appear in the TCRdb table, and some are missing; sequencing was by immunoSEQ multiplex PCR. The sample lists approximately 330,000 clones, about nine tenths occurring once. Material: peripheral blood. The origin of the receptors is a man aged 25-45 years with COVID-19, enrolled during active disease.

The CDR3 sequence is CASRASAGELFF. CDR3 DNA sequence: TGTGCCAGCAGGGCTAGCGCCGGGGAGCTGTTTTTT. The V gene is TRBV5-4, the J gene TRBJ2-2; D possibly corresponds to TRBD2 (6 bases). The CDR3 has 12 residues. Germline loops: CDR1 SGHNT, CDR2 YYREEE (reference sequence). V lost 5 bases, J lost 6 bases, and 8 bases lay in between.

The V gene is TRBV7-8, the J gene TRBJ1-2; 8 nucleotides align to TRBD1. This CDR3 is 17 amino acids long. Germline CDR1 and CDR2: SGHVS and FQNEAQ. The V segment lost 2 bases and the J segment 6 bases; nucleotides outside the gene matches: 14. CDR3 residues: CASSLRAWDRRTHGYTF. CDR3 bases: TGTGCCAGCAGCTTAAGGGCTTGGGACAGGAGGACCCATGGCTACACCTTC.

The rearrangement joins TRBV5-1 to TRBJ1-2; possibly TRBD1 for D (6 bases). The germline V gene encodes CDR1 SGHRS and CDR2 YFSETQ. The CDR3 extends over 13 amino acids. V was clipped by 4 bases and J by 4 bases, with 11 bases between them. The CDR3 reads CASSPGGPYGYTF. CDR3 bases: TGCGCCAGCAGCCCCGGGGGGCCCTATGGCTACACCTTC.

The rearrangement links TRBV5-1 to TRBJ1-1; D is possibly TRBD1 (6 bases). Trimming stripped 8 bases from V and 2 bases from J, with 16 bases between. Germline lookup yields CDR1 SGHRS and CDR2 YFSETQ. The CDR3 runs to 14 residues. The CDR3 DNA sequence: TGCGCCAGTAAAGGAGGACAGACTAACACTGAAGCTTTCTTT. Protein sequence: CASKGGQTNTEAFF.

The chain couples TRBV5-8 to TRBJ1-5, with D possibly being TRBD1 (5 bases). With 0 bases removed from V and 6 bases from J, the gap between germline ends came to 10 bases. CDR1 is SGHTS and CDR2 is YDEGEE in the germline V gene. The CDR3 sequence is 14 residues long. This chain's CDR3 is CASSLGQRVQPQHF. DNA for the CDR3: TGTGCCAGCAGCTTGGGACAGCGAGTTCAGCCCCAGCATTTT.

On this clone itself: This CDR3 is also generated by other DNA sequences in the sample. The J gene is TRBJ1-2, the V gene TRBV18; the match to TRBD1 covers 10 bases. The CDR3 contains 15 residues. V was pared by 3 bases and J by 3 bases, with 4 bases of the junction left unmatched. In germline, CDR1 is KGHSH, CDR2 LQKENI. Here the CDR3 reads CASSPLGTGDYGYTF. The CDR3 DNA follows: TGTGCCAGCTCACCGTTAGGGACAGGGGACTATGGCTACACCTTC.

The CDR3 bases are TGTGCCAGCAGCGTAGGGCCAAATTTGCAGGAAAAACTGTTTTTT. Its translation is CASSVGPNLQEKLFF. The J gene is TRBJ1-4, the V gene TRBV9; D gene uncertain. This CDR3 comprises 15 residues. The V end was cut by 0 bases, the J end by 8 bases, with 14 bases between. From germline, CDR1 is SGDLS and CDR2 YYNGEE.

Written as DNA, the CDR3 is TGCAGCGTCACAGGGGGCCAAAACTATGGCTACACCTTC. Protein: CSVTGGQNYGYTF. The chain is built from TRBV29-1 and TRBJ1-2; TRBD1 agrees at 9 bases. The V gene's germline CDR1 is SQVTM and CDR2 ANQGSEA. V was pared by 6 bases and J by 2 bases, with 4 bases of the junction left unmatched. The CDR3 extends over 13 amino acids.

J is TRBJ1-1 and V is TRBV27; D ambiguous. CDR3 size: 15 residues. CDR1 is MNHEY and CDR2 is SMNVEV in the germline V gene (reference sequence). The germline V and J ends were trimmed by 2 bases and 0 bases, with 10 bases remaining between them. DNA of the CDR3: TGTGCCAGCAGTTTACGGCCCACAGTGAACACTGAAGCTTTCTTT. This translates into CASSLRPTVNTEAFF.

This sequence joins TRBV4-3 and TRBJ2-4, with TRBD1 matching over 8 bases. The germline CDR1 and CDR2 sequences are LGHNA and YSLEER. J was trimmed by 12 bases and V by 3 bases; bases with no gene match: 10. The CDR3 covers 14 residues. DNA of the CDR3: TGCGCCAGCAGCCAGGGGACAGGCCGATACAGTCAGTACTTC. Translating it yields CASSQGTGRYSQYF.

The chain couples TRBV7-6 to TRBJ1-2; D might be TRBD1 (6 bases). Trimming removed 5 bases from V and 2 bases from J, with 9 bases in between. CDR3 size: 13 residues. In germline, CDR1 is SGHVS, CDR2 FNYEAQ. Here the CDR3 reads CASSRDTNYGYTF. Written as DNA, the CDR3 is TGTGCCAGCAGCCGGGACACCAACTATGGCTACACCTTC.

The CDR3 sequence: CASSLEGLNEKLFF. The CDR3, as DNA: TGCGCCAGCAGCTTGGAGGGGCTTAATGAAAAACTGTTTTTT. The chain links TRBV5-1 to TRBJ1-4; TRBD1 is a possible D gene (5 bases). Trimming shortened V by 0 bases and J by 4 bases, and 7 bases separated the two germline ends. Per germline, CDR1 SGHRS and CDR2 YFSETQ. The CDR3 loop spans 14 amino acids.

This clone was observed once. The CDR3 DNA follows: TGTGCCAGCAGTTGGGGACAGGGGACCTACGAGCAGTACTTC. Translated, it gives CASSWGQGTYEQYF. This sequence joins TRBV7-9 and TRBJ2-7; 10 bases agree with TRBD1. The CDR3 is made up of 14 amino acids. With 6 bases clipped from V and 2 bases from J, the junction kept 4 bases outside the gene matches. The germline V gene has CDR1 SEHNR and CDR2 FQNEAQ (reference sequence).

The genes are TRBV25-1 and TRBJ2-7, with D perhaps TRBD1 (5 bases). Trimming shortened V by 1 base and J by 7 bases, and 8 bases separated the two germline ends. The CDR3 is 12 amino acids. Germline assignment: CDR1 MGHDK and CDR2 SYGVNS. The CDR3 region is CASSEFREEQYF. The CDR3 coding sequence is TGTGCCAGCAGTGAATTCAGGGAAGAGCAGTACTTC.

This clone has just one count. The rearrangement links TRBV11-1 to TRBJ1-2, with D perhaps matching TRBD1 (6 bases). Trimming left V 2 bases short and J 6 bases short, with 13 bases between. The length of the CDR3 is 14 residues. CDR1 is SGHAT, CDR2 FQDESV, per germline (reference sequence). The CDR3 region is CASSLFPGADGYTF. In nucleotides, the CDR3 is TGTGCCAGCAGCTTATTCCCAGGGGCCGATGGCTACACCTTC.

The chain joins TRBV5-1 to TRBJ2-1; TRBD2 agrees at 8 bases. This CDR3 has 14 amino acids. The ends lost 3 bases at V and 7 bases at J; junction bases unmatched: 6. Germline values: CDR1 SGHRS, CDR2 YFSETQ. This CDR3 is CASSWGLVRNEQFF. The CDR3 nucleotides read TGCGCCAGCAGCTGGGGACTAGTAAGGAATGAGCAGTTCTTC.

The rearrangement joins TRBV7-9 to TRBJ2-1; 8 nucleotides align to TRBD2. CDR3 length: 15 residues. CDR1 is SEHNR and CDR2 is FQNEAQ in the germline V gene (reference sequence). The ends lost 5 bases at V and 0 bases at J; junction bases unmatched: 3. The CDR3 DNA reads as TGTGCCAGCAGCCAAAGCGGGAGCTCCTACAATGAGCAGTTCTTC. Its protein is CASSQSGSSYNEQFF.

The chain combines TRBV9 with TRBJ1-3; D is uncertain. The ends were cut back, 0 bases at V and 3 bases at J, with 4 bases in the middle. CDR3 length: 13 residues. Germline-derived CDR1 and CDR2 are SGDLS and YYNGEE. CDR3 bases: TGTGCCAGCAGCGTAGACGGTGGAAACACCATATATTTT. Translating it yields CASSVDGGNTIYF.

The chain is built from TRBV5-8 and TRBJ1-1, with unresolved D. CDR1 and CDR2 (germline): SGHTS, YDEGEE. This CDR3 is 12 amino acids long. Trimming left V 4 bases short and J 5 bases short, with 9 bases between. This CDR3 reads CASSLSGTEAFF. In DNA form, the CDR3 reads TGTGCCAGCAGCCTGTCAGGTACTGAAGCTTTCTTT.

The chain has TRBV29-1 and TRBJ2-3; possible D gene TRBD2, 6 bases. Germline lookup yields CDR1 SQVTM and CDR2 ANQGSEA. The CDR3 sequence is 14 residues long. Trimming took 7 bases from V and 6 from J, leaving 20 bases between them. For the CDR3, the DNA is TGCAGCGGACGGGGGACCAAGATAACGGATACGCAGTATTTT. Protein: CSGRGTKITDTQYF.

This chain joins TRBV19 and TRBJ2-1; TRBD2 agrees at 9 bases. V lost 8 bases, J lost 3 bases, and 5 bases stayed unmatched. The CDR3 loop spans 14 amino acids. Germline CDR1 LNHDA, CDR2 SQIVND (reference sequence). The DNA of the CDR3 is TGTGCCAGTGGGGAGCGGGGGGTCTACAATGAGCAGTTCTTC. Translated: CASGERGVYNEQFF.

V and J are TRBV2 and TRBJ1-4; 8 nucleotides line up with TRBD1. The CDR3 is 17 amino acids. Trimming cost V 6 bases and J 1 base; bases outside gene matches: 10. The germline gives CDR1 SNHLY, CDR2 FYNNEI. The CDR3 loop is CASSETGAMGTNEKLFF. DNA of the CDR3: TGTGCCAGCAGCGAGACAGGGGCCATGGGAACTAATGAAAAACTGTTTTTT.

V usage is TRBV30 and J usage is TRBJ1-5; D gene ambiguous. The germline V gene encodes CDR1 GTSNPN and CDR2 SVGIG (reference sequence). The V and J ends lost 1 base and 2 bases respectively, with 6 bases between them. CDR3 size: 13 residues. CDR3 loop: CAWSDTGNQPQHF. CDR3 bases: TGTGCCTGGAGTGATACAGGCAATCAGCCCCAGCATTTT.

V and J are TRBV9 and TRBJ2-7, with a possible D match to TRBD1 (6 bases). V dropped 3 bases and J dropped 0 bases, with 16 bases sitting between them. Germline V gene sequence: CDR1 SGDLS, CDR2 YYNGEE. The CDR3 spans 16 residues. The CDR3 sequence: CASSGSESTGSYEQYF. CDR3 DNA: TGTGCCAGCAGCGGGTCGGAATCGACAGGCTCCTACGAGCAGTACTTC. The whole variable domain, remainder taken from reference TRBV9 and TRBJ2-7, is DSGVTQTPKHLITATGQRVTLRCSPRSGDLSVYWYQQSLDQGLQFLIQYYNGEERAKGNILERFSAQQFPDLHSELNLSSLELGDSALYFCASSGSESTGSYEQYFGPGTRLTVT.

The chain has TRBV24-1 and TRBJ1-1, with TRBD1 matching over 7 bases. The CDR3 has 13 residues. Germline loops: CDR1 KGHDR, CDR2 SFDVKD. With 9 bases clipped from V and 3 bases from J, the junction kept 6 bases outside the gene matches. CDR3 protein: CATRDREYTEAFF. CDR3 DNA: TGTGCCACCCGCGACAGGGAGTACACTGAAGCTTTCTTT.

This chain uses TRBV18 with TRBJ1-1, with a tentative D call TRBD1 (5 bases). The CDR3 is made up of 16 amino acids. Germline assignment: CDR1 KGHSH and CDR2 LQKENI. V was shortened by 3 bases and J by 4 bases, with 18 bases between the two germline ends. The CDR3 spells CASSPTLGGRGTEAFF. The CDR3 DNA is TGTGCCAGCTCACCCACCTTGGGCGGGAGGGGCACTGAAGCTTTCTTT.

The chain is built from TRBV3-1 (or the pseudogene TRBV3-2) and TRBJ2-1, with TRBD2 identical over 12 bases. The germline gives CDR1 LGHDT, CDR2 YNNKEL (reference sequence). The CDR3 extends over 14 amino acids. With V trimmed by 3 bases and J by 8 bases, 2 bases remained unmatched. The DNA for the CDR3 is TGTGCCAGCAGCCAGACTAGCGGGGGCGATGAGCAGTTCTTC. Amino acids: CASSQTSGGDEQFF.